This T cell receptor beta chain appears in the sequencing data of a study of CD8+CD57+ T cells in acquired aplastic anemia. The study's findings and limits: Patient and control CD8+ Simpson's diversity was not significantly different.

On this clonotype: Its antigen is still unknown.

The V gene's germline CDR1 is MGHDK and CDR2 SYGVNS. There are 18 residues in the CDR3. Between the trimmed V and J ends, which lost 5 bases and 0 bases, there was a span of 17 bases. Genomic DNA templated the TCR beta VDJ and CDR3 profiling. TCRdb passed the reads through MiXCR, listing each CDR3 protein once. Of about 180,000 distinct CDR3 sequences detected, about three fifths appear once; the ten largest clones hold 42%. For sequencing, patients were chosen who had shown expansion of CD8+CD57+ cells by flow cytometry. This chain connects TRBV25-1 to TRBJ2-6, with a weak D call TRBD2 (7 bases). The TCR originated in a human donor with aplastic anemia. Source material: sorted CD4+, CD8+, or CD8+CD57+ T cells (not recorded which) from PBMCs. The DNA for the CDR3 is TGTGCCAGCAGTCGGAGGGCAGGGGAGGGCTCTGGGGCCAACGTCCTGACTTTC. Its translation is CASSRRAGEGSGANVLTF. Drawing the rest from reference TRBV25-1 and TRBJ2-6, the complete variable domain is EADIYQTPRYLVIGTGKKITLECSQTMGHDKMYWYQQDPGMELHLIHYSYGVNSTEKGDLSSESTVSRIRTEHFPLTLESARPSHTSQYLCASSRRAGEGSGANVLTFGAGSRLTVL.